The 27 T cell receptor beta chains below come from one sample, sequenced in a study of Graves' ophthalmopathy and Graves' hyperthyroidism (dated by TCRdb to 2016 to 2018). The reads were generated on an Illumina HiSeq 2000. For repertoire sequencing, TCR beta CDR3 regions were amplified from RNA transcripts. HTBI primers and the Qiagen OneStep RT-PCR kit were used in a first-round RT-PCR, which was followed by a second-round multiplex PCR, size selection and purification. TCRdb handled the public reads itself, with Q25 trimming in fastp and clone calling in MiXCR, and kept productive beta chains. One record per CDR3 amino acid sequence lists the most common genes and DNA. The sample table shows hundreds of thousands of distinct CDR3 sequences, and 35% to 45% are seen once. About 3.3% of the sample is held by the ten biggest clonotypes. Sequencing was done on a sample of peripheral blood. These receptors were collected from an adult man with Graves' ophthalmopathy.

DNA for the CDR3: TGCGCCAGCAGCTTGTTCGCGTCATCCGATTTCGACCAAGAGACCCAGTACTTC. Protein: CASSLFASSDFDQETQYF. The chain has TRBV5-1 and TRBJ2-5; D remains ambiguous. V was clipped by 1 base and J by 0 bases, with 19 bases between them. Germline V gene lookup returns CDR1 SGHRS and CDR2 YFSETQ. The CDR3 extends over 18 amino acids. Together with reference TRBV5-1 and TRBJ2-5, the CDR3 gives the full variable domain: KAGVTQTPRYLIKTRGQQVTLSCSPISGHRSVSWYQQTPGQGLQFLFEYFSETQRNKGNFPGRFSGRQFSNSRSEMNVSTLELGDSALYLCASSLFASSDFDQETQYFGPGTRLLVL.

This clonotype occurred many times. Written as DNA, the CDR3 is TGCAGTGCTAGAGCCGGAGACTATAATTCACCCCTCCACTTT. Its translation is CSARAGDYNSPLHF. The genes are TRBV20-1 and TRBJ1-6; D uncertain. The ends were cut back, 1 base at V and 3 bases at J, with 7 bases in the middle. CDR3 length: 14 residues. Germline V CDR1 and CDR2: DFQATT, SNEGSKA (reference sequence).

This clonotype was counted at least ten times. This sequence joins TRBV4-1 and TRBJ1-4; D remains ambiguous. Germline V lookup: CDR1 MGHRA, CDR2 YSYEKL. The V and J ends lost 4 bases and 6 bases respectively, with 12 bases between them. The CDR3 has 14 amino acids. The CDR3 loop reads CASSPFSNDEKLFF. Here the CDR3 DNA reads TGCGCCAGCAGCCCCTTTTCTAACGATGAAAAACTGTTTTTT.

This clonotype was observed many times. The V call is TRBV7-2, the J call TRBJ2-7, with D perhaps assigned TRBD1 or TRBD2 (5 bases each). The germline V gene has CDR1 SGHTA and CDR2 FQGNSA. V dropped 5 bases and J dropped 0 bases, with 14 bases sitting between them. The CDR3 length is 15 residues. As DNA, the CDR3 is TGTGCCAGCAGCGACACCGGGACGGACTCCTACGAGCAGTACTTC. Translation gives CASSDTGTDSYEQYF.

This clonotype was seen ten or more times. The CDR3: CSVAVGDYEQYF. CDR3 nucleotide sequence: TGCAGCGTAGCGGTCGGGGACTACGAGCAGTACTTC. V and J are TRBV29-1 and TRBJ2-7, with D possibly TRBD2 on 5 matching bases. Germline V gene lookup returns CDR1 SQVTM and CDR2 ANQGSEA. Trimming took off 6 bases at V and 3 bases at J, with 12 bases between the two ends. CDR3 length equals 12 residues.

V usage is TRBV20-1 and J usage is TRBJ2-5; 8 positions agree with TRBD2. This CDR3 contains 12 residues. Germline CDR1 DFQATT, CDR2 SNEGSKA (reference sequence). J gave up 7 bases and V 1 base, and 2 bases lay outside the gene matches. This CDR3 reads CSARVAGTTQYF. Written as DNA, the CDR3 is TGCAGTGCTAGAGTAGCGGGAACGACCCAGTACTTC.

The V and J genes are TRBV5-1 and TRBJ1-3; D might be TRBD1 (5 bases). Germline CDR1 reads SGHRS; CDR2 reads YFSETQ. V shed 4 bases and J shed 4 bases, with 18 bases lying between them. The CDR3 covers 16 residues. CDR3 sequence: CASSPYAVRAGNTIYF. In DNA, the CDR3 is TGCGCCAGCAGCCCCTACGCCGTCAGGGCAGGAAACACCATATATTTT.

This clonotype was detected many times. The rearrangement uses TRBV12-3 or TRBV12-4 and TRBJ1-6; D perhaps matches TRBD1 (5 bases). V was pared by 3 bases and J by 7 bases, with 10 bases between. CDR3 length equals 14 residues. CDR3 sequence reads: CASSFDGTNSPLHF. CDR3 bases: TGTGCCAGCAGTTTCGACGGGACCAATTCACCCCTCCACTTT.

V is TRBV20-1 and J is TRBJ1-1; no definite D call. CDR1 DFQATT and CDR2 SNEGSKA come from the germline V gene (reference sequence). Deletions cut 2 bases from V and 7 bases from J, with 8 bases between. The CDR3 runs to 11 residues. The CDR3 sequence: CSARTGSEAFF. The CDR3 DNA is TGCAGTGCTAGAACGGGGAGTGAAGCTTTCTTT.

Concerning this clonotype: Being one base from a much bigger clone, this may be a read error. This rearrangement joins TRBV29-1 to TRBJ2-7; either TRBD1 or TRBD2 may fit D (5 bases each). Germline V gene lookup returns CDR1 SQVTM and CDR2 ANQGSEA. The CDR3 consists of 13 residues. The CDR3 loop reads CGVESGGSQEQYF. As DNA, the CDR3 is TGCGGCGTTGAAAGTGGGGGTTCTCAAGAGCAGTACTTC.

The chain carries TRBV29-1 and TRBJ1-2; D unclear. The CDR3 is 13 amino acids. The V and J ends lost 8 bases and 8 bases respectively, with 21 bases between them. From germline, CDR1 is SQVTM and CDR2 ANQGSEA. CDR3: CSSSDGGFYGYTF. The CDR3 nucleotides read TGCAGCTCAAGCGACGGCGGGTTCTACGGCTACACCTTC.

The chain is built from TRBV7-2 and TRBJ2-7; D is uncertain. This CDR3 is 15 amino acids long. Germline V CDR1 and CDR2: SGHTA, FQGNSA. The V gene lost 2 bases and the J gene lost 2 bases, with 13 bases spanning the gap. CDR3 DNA: TGTGCCAGCAGCTTATCCCACTCAGCCCCCTACGAGCAGTACTTC. It codes for CASSLSHSAPYEQYF.

This clonotype has ten or more counts. This chain uses TRBV7-9 with TRBJ1-5; D not resolved. The CDR3 covers 16 residues. Germline loops: CDR1 SEHNR, CDR2 FQNEAQ (reference sequence). V was cut by 1 base and J by 0 bases, with 10 bases left in between. The CDR3: CASSLGVSSSNQPQHF. CDR3 in DNA: TGTGCCAGCAGCTTAGGGGTCTCTTCTAGCAATCAGCCCCAGCATTTT.

The rearrangement uses TRBV10-3 and TRBJ1-1; D is possibly TRBD1 (6 bases). CDR1 and CDR2 from the germline V gene are ENHRY and SYGVKD. Trimming removed 3 bases at V and 1 base at J, with 12 bases between. There are 15 residues in the CDR3. The CDR3 nucleotides are TGTGCCATCAGTGATGGGGGGGCTGGGAACACTGAAGCTTTCTTT. Residues: CAISDGGAGNTEAFF.

In the case of this clonotype: At one end the junction does not follow the germline gene, possibly because of a read error. This chain connects TRBV7-3 to TRBJ1-1; tentative D call: TRBD1 (5 bases). The CDR3 sequence is 16 residues long. Germline V lookup: CDR1 SGHTA, CDR2 FQGTGA. The CDR3 sequence: CASSLRGGVMNTEAFF. The CDR3 DNA reads TGCGCCAGCAGCTTGCGCGGGGGGGTCATGAACACTGAAGCTTTCTTT.

This clonotype came up a few times. J is TRBJ2-7 and V is TRBV11-3, with a possible D match to TRBD1 (5 bases). The CDR3 loop spans 15 amino acids. Deletions cut 1 base from V and 5 bases from J, with 15 bases between. Germline assignment: CDR1 SGHNT and CDR2 YENEEA. CDR3: CASSLAFGQGHEQYF. CDR3 in DNA: TGTGCCAGCAGCTTAGCCTTTGGGCAGGGCCACGAGCAGTACTTC. The full variable domain, with the rest looked up from reference TRBV11-3 and TRBJ2-7, is EAGVVQSPRYKIIEKKQPVAFWCNPISGHNTLYWYLQNLGQGPELLIRYENEEAVDDSQLPKDRFSAERLKGVDSTLKIQPAELGDSAVYLCASSLAFGQGHEQYFGPGTRLTVT.

V usage is TRBV4-3 and J usage is TRBJ1-3, with D maybe TRBD1 (5 bases). Trimming took off 1 base at V and 8 bases at J, with 15 bases between the two ends. The CDR3 is 15 residues long. The germline gives CDR1 LGHNA, CDR2 YSLEER. CDR3 sequence reads: CASSQAEDSYDTIYF. The CDR3 bases are TGCGCCAGCAGCCAAGCGGAAGACAGTTATGACACCATATATTTT.

The V and J genes are TRBV29-1 and TRBJ2-5; D perhaps matches TRBD2 (6 bases). The ends were cut back, 4 bases at V and 9 bases at J, with 15 bases in the middle. The CDR3 totals 12 residues. Germline V lookup: CDR1 SQVTM, CDR2 ANQGSEA. CDR3 protein: CSVGGVNQPQYF. The CDR3 DNA sequence: TGCAGCGTTGGGGGGGTGAATCAGCCCCAGTACTTC.

In this sample, this clonotype turned up many times. The chain uses TRBV5-1 and TRBJ2-2, with D tentatively TRBD1 (5 bases). V gave up 4 bases and J gave up 2 bases, with 9 bases separating them. The CDR3 has 14 amino acids. The V gene's germline CDR1 is SGHRS and CDR2 YFSETQ. CDR3 residues: CASSPGINTGELFF. The DNA of the CDR3 is TGCGCCAGCAGCCCAGGGATCAACACCGGGGAGCTGTTTTTT.

This clonotype was picked up many times. The V call is TRBV7-9, the J call TRBJ2-2, with D perhaps TRBD1 or TRBD2 (5 bases each). The CDR3 runs 16 residues. Looked up from germline, CDR1 is SEHNR and CDR2 is FQNEAQ (reference sequence). The V end was cut by 3 bases, the J end by 4 bases, with 15 bases between. The CDR3 here is CASSLGPVGRTGELFF. DNA of the CDR3: TGTGCCAGCAGCTTGGGACCCGTGGGGCGCACCGGGGAGCTGTTTTTT. Full variable domain (missing parts from reference TRBV7-9 and TRBJ2-2): DTGVSQNPRHKITKRGQNVTFRCDPISEHNRLYWYRQTLGQGPEFLTYFQNEAQLEKSRLLSDRFSAERPKGSFSTLEIQRTEQGDSAMYLCASSLGPVGRTGELFFGEGSRLTVL.

This clonotype has more than one count but fewer than ten. J is TRBJ2-2 and V is TRBV25-1, with a weak D call TRBD1 (6 bases). V dropped 6 bases and J dropped 4 bases, with 15 bases sitting between them. CDR3 length: 15 residues. Per the germline V gene, CDR1 is MGHDK and CDR2 is SYGVNS. The CDR3 loop is CASSRQARVTGELFF. In DNA, the CDR3 is TGTGCCAGCAGCCGACAGGCCCGTGTCACCGGGGAGCTGTTTTTT.

Details on this clonotype: This is likely a read error, given that the CDR3 carries no conserved phenylalanine or tryptophan at its end. The limits of the CDR3 on the DNA are not certain, so only TCRdb's listed CDR3 is given. V usage is TRBV25-1 and J usage is TRBJ2-2; whether TRBD1, the table's D call, matches the DNA was not checked. Germline V gene sequence: CDR1 MGHDK, CDR2 SYGVNS. The CDR3 has 10 amino acids, counting both end residues. This chain's CDR3 is CASSTGTGVA.

The chain combines TRBV10-3 with TRBJ2-5; perhaps TRBD1 as D (5 bases). Trimming cost V 4 bases and J 9 bases, with 21 bases left between them. The CDR3 totals 15 residues. Germline V gives CDR1 ENHRY, CDR2 SYGVKD. CDR3 bases: TGTGCCATCAGTGGTTGGCAGGGTGGAAACCAGCCCCAGTACTTC. Translation gives CAISGWQGGNQPQYF.

There are many counts of this clonotype. One base away lies a much larger clone, so this may be a sequencing read error. This chain uses TRBV7-6 with TRBJ1-2; 7 bases match TRBD1. CDR3 length: 13 residues. Germline assignment: CDR1 SGHVS and CDR2 FNYEAQ. After removal of 7 bases from V and 4 bases from J, the junction contained 6 bases not matched to a gene. CDR3 nucleotides: TGTGCCAGCAACTACCGGGACAGCTATGGCTACACCTTC. Translated: CASNYRDSYGYTF.

This clonotype was detected a few times. This chain links TRBV25-1 with TRBJ1-5; D call uncertain. Trimming took 4 bases from V and 0 from J, leaving 10 bases between them. CDR1 is MGHDK and CDR2 is SYGVNS in the germline V gene. This CDR3 has 15 residues. CDR3 sequence reads: CASSASEYSNQPQHF. CDR3 sequence (DNA): TGTGCCAGCAGTGCTAGTGAGTATAGCAATCAGCCCCAGCATTTT.

About this clonotype: This may be a read error: a much more frequent sequence differs by one nucleotide. Here the CDR3 reads CASSSARDRGNEKLFF. The CDR3 DNA reads as TGTGCCAGCAGCTCAGCCCGGGACAGGGGTAATGAAAAACTGTTTTTT. The chain employs TRBV7-1 and TRBJ1-4; 10 bases are a match to TRBD1. TRBV7-1 belongs to the ORF category, with a function that is uncertain. The CDR3 is 16 residues long. After removal of 0 bases from V and 4 bases from J, the junction contained 2 bases not matched to a gene.

CDR3 sequence (DNA): TGCAGCGTTGTCGGGGGGGGGGGAGAGACCCAGTACTTC. It codes for CSVVGGGGETQYF. The rearrangement links TRBV29-1 to TRBJ2-5, with TRBD2 matching over 8 bases. V shed 4 bases, J shed 4 bases, and the junction held 5 bases outside the gene matches. Germline CDR1 reads SQVTM; CDR2 reads ANQGSEA. This CDR3 contains 13 residues.